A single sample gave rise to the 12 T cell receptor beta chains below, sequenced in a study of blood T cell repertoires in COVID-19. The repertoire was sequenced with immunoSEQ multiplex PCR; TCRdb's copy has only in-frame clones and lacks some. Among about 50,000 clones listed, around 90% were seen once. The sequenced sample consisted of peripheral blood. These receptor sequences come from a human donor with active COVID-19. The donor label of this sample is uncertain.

The CDR3, as DNA: TGTGCCAGCAGCCCCGGTGGAGCGACTGGAAACACCATATATTTT. Translation: CASSPGGATGNTIYF. The chain joins TRBV3-1 (or the pseudogene TRBV3-2) to TRBJ1-3; the D is unclear. Germline lookup yields CDR1 LGHDT and CDR2 YNNKEL (reference sequence). V lost 4 bases to trimming and J lost 2 bases, with 12 bases between them. The CDR3 length is 15 residues.

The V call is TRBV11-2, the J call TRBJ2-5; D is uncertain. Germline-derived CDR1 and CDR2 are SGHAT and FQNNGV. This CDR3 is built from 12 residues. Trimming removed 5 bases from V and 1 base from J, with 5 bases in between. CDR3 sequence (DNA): TGTGCCAGCAGCCTACGCCAAGAGACCCAGTACTTC. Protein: CASSLRQETQYF.

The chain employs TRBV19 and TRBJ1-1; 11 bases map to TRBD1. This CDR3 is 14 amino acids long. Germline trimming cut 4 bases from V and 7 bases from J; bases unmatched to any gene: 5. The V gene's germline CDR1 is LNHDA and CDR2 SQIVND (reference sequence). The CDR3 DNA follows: TGTGCCAGTAGTAACGGACAGGGGGCGAGTGAAGCTTTCTTT. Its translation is CASSNGQGASEAFF. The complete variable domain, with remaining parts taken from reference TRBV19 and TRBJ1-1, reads DGGITQSPKYLFRKEGQNVTLSCEQNLNHDAMYWYRQDPGQGLRLIYYSQIVNDFQKGDIAEGYSVSREKKESFPLTVTSAQKNPTAFYLCASSNGQGASEAFFGQGTRLTVV.

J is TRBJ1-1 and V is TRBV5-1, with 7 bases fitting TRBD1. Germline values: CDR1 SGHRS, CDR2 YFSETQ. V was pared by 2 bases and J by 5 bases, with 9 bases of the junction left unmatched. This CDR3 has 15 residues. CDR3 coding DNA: TGCGCCAGCAGCTTACCGACAGGGCAGAGTACTGAAGCTTTCTTT. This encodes CASSLPTGQSTEAFF.

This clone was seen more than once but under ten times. CDR3 amino acids: CATSRDRQYEQYF. The CDR3 DNA follows: TGTGCCACCAGCAGAGATCGACAATACGAGCAGTACTTC. V usage is TRBV15 and J usage is TRBJ2-7; D is undetermined. This CDR3 has 13 residues. The V end lost 0 bases, the J end lost 4 bases, and 7 bases lay between the germline ends. Germline V lookup: CDR1 LNHNV, CDR2 YYDKDF (reference sequence).

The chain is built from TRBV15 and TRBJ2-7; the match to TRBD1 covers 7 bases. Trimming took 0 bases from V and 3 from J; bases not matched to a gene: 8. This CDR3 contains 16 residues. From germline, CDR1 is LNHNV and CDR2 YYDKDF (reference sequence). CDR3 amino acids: CATSRDQMTGNYEQYF. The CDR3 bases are TGTGCCACCAGCAGAGATCAGATGACAGGGAACTACGAGCAGTACTTC.

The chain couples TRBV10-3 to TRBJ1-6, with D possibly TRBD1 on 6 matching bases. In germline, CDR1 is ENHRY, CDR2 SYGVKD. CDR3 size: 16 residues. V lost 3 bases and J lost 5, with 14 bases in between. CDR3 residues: CAISEVRGGNNSPLHF. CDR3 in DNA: TGTGCCATCAGTGAAGTTAGGGGGGGTAATAATTCACCCCTCCACTTT.

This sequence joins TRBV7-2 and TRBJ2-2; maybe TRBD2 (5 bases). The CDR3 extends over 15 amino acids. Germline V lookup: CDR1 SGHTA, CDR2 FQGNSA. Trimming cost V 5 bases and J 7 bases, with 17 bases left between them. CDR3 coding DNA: TGTGCCAGCAGCCCGGGGTCCTATAGCAGCGGGGAGCTGTTTTTT. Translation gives CASSPGSYSSGELFF.

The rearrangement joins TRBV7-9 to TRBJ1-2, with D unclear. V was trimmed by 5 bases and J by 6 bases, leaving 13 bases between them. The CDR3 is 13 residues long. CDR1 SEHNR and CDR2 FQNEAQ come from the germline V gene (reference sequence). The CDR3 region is CASSPFELNGYTF. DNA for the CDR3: TGTGCCAGCAGCCCATTCGAGTTAAATGGCTACACCTTC.

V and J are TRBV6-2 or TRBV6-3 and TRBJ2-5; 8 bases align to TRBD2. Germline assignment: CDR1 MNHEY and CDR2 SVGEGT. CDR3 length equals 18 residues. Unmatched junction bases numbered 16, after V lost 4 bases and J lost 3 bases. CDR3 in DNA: TGTGCCAGCAGTTCCCGGTGGAGCGGGGGTAACGGGGAAGAGACCCAGTACTTC. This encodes CASSSRWSGGNGEETQYF.

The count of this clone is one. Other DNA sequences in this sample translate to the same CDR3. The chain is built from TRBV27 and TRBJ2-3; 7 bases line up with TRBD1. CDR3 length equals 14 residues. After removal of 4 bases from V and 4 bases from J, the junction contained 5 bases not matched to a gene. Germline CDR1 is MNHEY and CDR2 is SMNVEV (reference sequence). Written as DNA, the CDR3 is TGTGCCAGCAGTTCACGGACAGGAGCAGATACGCAGTATTTT. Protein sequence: CASSSRTGADTQYF.

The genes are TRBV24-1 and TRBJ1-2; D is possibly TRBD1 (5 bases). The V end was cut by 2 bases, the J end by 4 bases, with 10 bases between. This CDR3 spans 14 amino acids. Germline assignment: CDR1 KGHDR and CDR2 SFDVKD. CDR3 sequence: CATSDSGRAYGYTF. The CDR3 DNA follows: TGTGCCACCAGTGATTCGGGCAGGGCCTATGGCTACACCTTC.